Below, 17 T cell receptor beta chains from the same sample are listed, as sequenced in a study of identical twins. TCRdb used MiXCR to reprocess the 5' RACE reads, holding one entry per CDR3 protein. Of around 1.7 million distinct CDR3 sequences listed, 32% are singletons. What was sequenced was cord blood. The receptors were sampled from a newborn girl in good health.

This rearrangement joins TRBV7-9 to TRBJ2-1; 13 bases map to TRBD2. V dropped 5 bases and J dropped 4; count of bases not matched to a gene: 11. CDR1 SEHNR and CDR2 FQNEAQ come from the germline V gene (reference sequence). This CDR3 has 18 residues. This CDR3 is CASSPRQLAGGPYNEQFF. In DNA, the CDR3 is TGTGCCAGCAGCCCCCGACAACTAGCGGGAGGGCCGTACAATGAGCAGTTCTTC. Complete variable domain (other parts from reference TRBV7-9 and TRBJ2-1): DTGVSQNPRHKITKRGQNVTFRCDPISEHNRLYWYRQTLGQGPEFLTYFQNEAQLEKSRLLSDRFSAERPKGSFSTLEIQRTEQGDSAMYLCASSPRQLAGGPYNEQFFGPGTRLTVL.

CDR3 loop: CASSLGPEGEYEQYF. DNA for the CDR3: TGTGCCAGCAGCTTAGGCCCCGAAGGAGAATACGAGCAGTACTTC. The chain is built from TRBV7-9 and TRBJ2-7; no reliable D call. From germline, CDR1 is SEHNR and CDR2 FQNEAQ (reference sequence). This CDR3 is 15 amino acids long. V was shortened by 1 base and J by 4 bases, with 14 bases between the two germline ends. The full variable domain, its missing parts supplied by reference TRBV7-9 and TRBJ2-7, is DTGVSQNPRHKITKRGQNVTFRCDPISEHNRLYWYRQTLGQGPEFLTYFQNEAQLEKSRLLSDRFSAERPKGSFSTLEIQRTEQGDSAMYLCASSLGPEGEYEQYFGPGTRLTVT.

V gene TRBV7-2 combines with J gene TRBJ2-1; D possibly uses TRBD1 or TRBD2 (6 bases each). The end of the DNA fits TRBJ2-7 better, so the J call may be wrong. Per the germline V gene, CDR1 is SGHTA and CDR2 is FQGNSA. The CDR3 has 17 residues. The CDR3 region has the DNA TGTGCCAGCAGCTTAAAGGGGGGAAGCAGCTCCTACAATGAGCAGTACTTC. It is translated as CASSLKGGSSSYNEQYF.

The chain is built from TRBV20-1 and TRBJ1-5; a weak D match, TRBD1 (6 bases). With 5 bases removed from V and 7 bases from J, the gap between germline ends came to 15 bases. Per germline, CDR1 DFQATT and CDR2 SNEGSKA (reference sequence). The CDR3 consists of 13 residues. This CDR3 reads CSARTGNQQPQHF. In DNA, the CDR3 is TGCAGTGCTCGAACAGGGAATCAACAGCCCCAGCATTTT.

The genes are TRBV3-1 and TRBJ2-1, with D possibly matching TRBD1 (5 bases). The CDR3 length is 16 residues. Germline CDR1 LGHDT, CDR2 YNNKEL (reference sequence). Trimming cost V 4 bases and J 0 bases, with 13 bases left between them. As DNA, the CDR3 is TGTGCCAGCAGCCGGGGCCGTCCTAGCTCCTACAATGAGCAGTTCTTC. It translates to CASSRGRPSSYNEQFF.

Written as DNA, the CDR3 is TGTGCCAGCAGGGACCCGGGACTAGGCTACGAGCAGTACTTC. Translation: CASRDPGLGYEQYF. The chain employs TRBV11-2 and TRBJ2-7; 8 positions agree with TRBD2. Trimming took 6 bases from V and 3 from J; bases not matched to a gene: 7. CDR1 and CDR2 (germline): SGHAT, FQNNGV. The CDR3 totals 14 residues.

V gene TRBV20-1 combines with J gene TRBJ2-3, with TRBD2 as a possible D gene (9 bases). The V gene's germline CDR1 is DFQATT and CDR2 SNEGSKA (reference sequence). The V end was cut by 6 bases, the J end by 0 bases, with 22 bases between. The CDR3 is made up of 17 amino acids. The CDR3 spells CSARGLAGRQSTDTQYF. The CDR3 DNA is TGCAGTGCCAGGGGGCTAGCGGGGAGACAAAGCACAGATACGCAGTATTTT.

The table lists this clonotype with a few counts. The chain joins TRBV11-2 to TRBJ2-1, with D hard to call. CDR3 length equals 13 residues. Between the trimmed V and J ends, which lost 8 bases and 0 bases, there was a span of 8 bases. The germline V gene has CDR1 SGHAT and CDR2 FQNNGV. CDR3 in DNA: TGTGCCAGCCAGTTGGGCTCCTACAATGAGCAGTTCTTC. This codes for CASQLGSYNEQFF.

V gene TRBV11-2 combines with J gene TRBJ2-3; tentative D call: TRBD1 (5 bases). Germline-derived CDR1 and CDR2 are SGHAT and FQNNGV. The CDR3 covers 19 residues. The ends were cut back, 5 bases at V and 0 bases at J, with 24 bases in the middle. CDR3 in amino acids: CASSTIGALEFTSTDTQYF. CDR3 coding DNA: TGTGCCAGCAGCACTATAGGGGCGTTGGAATTCACTAGCACAGATACGCAGTATTTT.

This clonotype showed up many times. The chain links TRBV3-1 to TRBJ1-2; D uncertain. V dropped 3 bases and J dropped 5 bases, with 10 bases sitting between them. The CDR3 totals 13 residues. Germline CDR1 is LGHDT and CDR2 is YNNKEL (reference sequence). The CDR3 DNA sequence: TGTGCCAGCAGCCAGTTGCCGAAATATGGCTACACCTTC. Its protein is CASSQLPKYGYTF.

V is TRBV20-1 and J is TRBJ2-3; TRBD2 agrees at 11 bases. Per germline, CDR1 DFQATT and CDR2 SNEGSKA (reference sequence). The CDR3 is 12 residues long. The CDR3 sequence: CSTSGRADTQYF. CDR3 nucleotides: TGCAGCACTAGCGGGAGAGCAGATACGCAGTATTTT.

CDR3 residues: CASSLRSGEYEQYF. The CDR3 DNA is TGTGCCAGCAGCCTCAGGAGTGGGGAGTACGAGCAGTACTTC. The genes are TRBV7-6 and TRBJ2-7, with D tentatively TRBD2 (5 bases). The length of the CDR3 is 14 residues. Germline V gene lookup returns CDR1 SGHVS and CDR2 FNYEAQ. V was pared by 5 bases and J by 4 bases, with 15 bases between. The full variable domain, in which reference TRBV7-6 and TRBJ2-7 provide the parts outside the CDR3, is GAGVSQSPRYKVTKRGQDVALRCDPISGHVSLYWYRQALGQGPEFLTYFNYEAQQDKSGLPNDRFSAERPEGSISTLTIQRTEQRDSAMYRCASSLRSGEYEQYFGPGTRLTVT.

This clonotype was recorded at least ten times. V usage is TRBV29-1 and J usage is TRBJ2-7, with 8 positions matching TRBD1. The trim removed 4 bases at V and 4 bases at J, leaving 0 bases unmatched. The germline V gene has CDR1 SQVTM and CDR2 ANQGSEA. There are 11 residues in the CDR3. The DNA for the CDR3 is TGCAGCGTTGGGACAGGGTACGAGCAGTACTTC. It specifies CSVGTGYEQYF.

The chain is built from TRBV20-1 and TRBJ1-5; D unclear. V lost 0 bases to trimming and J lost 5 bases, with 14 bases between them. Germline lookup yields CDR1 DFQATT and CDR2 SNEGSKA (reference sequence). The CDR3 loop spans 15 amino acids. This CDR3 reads CSARDGPSPDQPQHF. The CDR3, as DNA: TGCAGTGCTAGAGATGGCCCTTCCCCCGATCAGCCCCAGCATTTT.

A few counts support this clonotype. The CDR3 is CATSDFWGTQYF. As DNA, the CDR3 is TGTGCCACCAGTGATTTTTGGGGGACCCAGTACTTC. V gene TRBV24-1 combines with J gene TRBJ2-5; no reliable D call. V dropped 1 base and J dropped 7 bases, with 6 bases sitting between them. This CDR3 region has 12 residues. Germline V CDR1 and CDR2: KGHDR, SFDVKD.

The CDR3 DNA is TGTGCCAGCACCCTTACGGGCCAATTTTACGAGCAGTACTTC. It is translated as CASTLTGQFYEQYF. This sequence joins TRBV28 and TRBJ2-7; D is unclear. Germline lookup yields CDR1 MDHEN and CDR2 SYDVKM. The CDR3 extends over 14 amino acids. Trimming pared 7 bases from V and 4 bases from J, leaving 17 bases between.

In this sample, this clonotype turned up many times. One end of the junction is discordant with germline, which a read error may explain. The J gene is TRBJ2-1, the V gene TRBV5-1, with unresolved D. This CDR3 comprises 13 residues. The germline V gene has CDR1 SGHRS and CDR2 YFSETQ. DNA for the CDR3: TGTGCCAGCAGCTTAGGTTCCTACAATGAGCAGTTCTTC. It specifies CASSLGSYNEQFF.